This T cell receptor (beta chain) was profiled in a study of T-cell reconstitution after alpha-beta-depleted transplantation in children. The library targeted TCRbeta and was prepared with unique molecular identifiers. TCRdb passed the PCR reads through MiXCR, listing each CDR3 protein once. Here the sample spans roughly 190,000 distinct CDR3 sequences, roughly 15% being singletons. In germline, CDR1 is SGHVS, CDR2 FNYEAQ. The CDR3 length is 16 residues. J lost 6 bases, V lost 2 bases, and 11 bases had no gene match. Sequences were derived from PBMCs from the stem cell graft donor, sampled from the stem cell graft. The V and J genes are TRBV7-6 and TRBJ2-7; 9 bases align to TRBD2. The receptor comes from a human donor who donated a stem cell graft to a child with acute lymphoblastic leukemia. CDR3 residues: CASSLTTSGRLGEQYF. For the CDR3, the DNA is TGTGCCAGCAGCTTAACCACAAGCGGGAGGTTGGGCGAGCAGTACTTC.